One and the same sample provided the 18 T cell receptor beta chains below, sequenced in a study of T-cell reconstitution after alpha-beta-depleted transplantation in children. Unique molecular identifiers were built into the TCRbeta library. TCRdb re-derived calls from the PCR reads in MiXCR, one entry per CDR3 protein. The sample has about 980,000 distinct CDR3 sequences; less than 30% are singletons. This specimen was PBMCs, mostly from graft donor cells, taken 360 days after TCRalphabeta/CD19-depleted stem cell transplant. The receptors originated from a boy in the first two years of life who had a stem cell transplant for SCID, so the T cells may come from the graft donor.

CDR3: CAISETRFSYEQYF. CDR3 DNA: TGTGCCATCAGTGAGACTCGCTTTTCCTACGAGCAGTACTTC. The chain couples TRBV10-3 to TRBJ2-7; D not resolved. Trimming took 2 bases from V and 1 from J, leaving 9 bases between them. The CDR3 is 14 amino acids. Germline V CDR1 and CDR2: ENHRY, SYGVKD.

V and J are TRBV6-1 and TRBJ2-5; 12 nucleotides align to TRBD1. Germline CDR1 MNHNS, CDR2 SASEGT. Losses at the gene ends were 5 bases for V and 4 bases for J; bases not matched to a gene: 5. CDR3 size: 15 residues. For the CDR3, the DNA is TGTGCCAGCAGTCGGGACAGGGGGCGCTTAGAGACCCAGTACTTC. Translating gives CASSRDRGRLETQYF.

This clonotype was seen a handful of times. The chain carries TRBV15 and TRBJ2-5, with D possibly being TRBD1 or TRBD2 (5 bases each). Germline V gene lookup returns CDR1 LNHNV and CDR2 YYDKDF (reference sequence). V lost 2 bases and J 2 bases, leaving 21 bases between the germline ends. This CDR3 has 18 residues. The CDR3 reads CATSRLQFPGRGQETQYF. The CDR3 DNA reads TGTGCCACCAGCAGACTTCAATTCCCGGGACGGGGACAAGAGACCCAGTACTTC.

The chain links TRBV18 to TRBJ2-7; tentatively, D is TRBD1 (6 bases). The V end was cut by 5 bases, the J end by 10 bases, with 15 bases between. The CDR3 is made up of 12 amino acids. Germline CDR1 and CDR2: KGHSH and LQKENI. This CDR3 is CASSTGWSAQYF. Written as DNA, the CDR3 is TGTGCCAGCTCAACAGGGTGGTCAGCCCAGTACTTC.

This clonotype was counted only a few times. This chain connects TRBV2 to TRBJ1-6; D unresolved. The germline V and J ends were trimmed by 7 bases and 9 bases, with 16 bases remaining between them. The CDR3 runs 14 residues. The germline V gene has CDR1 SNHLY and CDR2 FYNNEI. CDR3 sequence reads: CASTTNGVGSPLHF. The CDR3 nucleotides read TGTGCCAGCACCACCAACGGGGTGGGTTCACCCCTCCACTTT. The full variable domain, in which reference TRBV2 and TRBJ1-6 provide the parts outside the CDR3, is EPEVTQTPSHQVTQMGQEVILRCVPISNHLYFYWYRQILGQKVEFLVSFYNNEISEKSEIFDDQFSVERPDGSNFTLKIRSTKLEDSAMYFCASTTNGVGSPLHFGNGTRLTVT.

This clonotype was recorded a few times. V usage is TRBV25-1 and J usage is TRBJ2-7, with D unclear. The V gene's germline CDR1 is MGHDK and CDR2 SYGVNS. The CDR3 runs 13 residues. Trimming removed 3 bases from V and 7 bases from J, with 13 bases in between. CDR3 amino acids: CASSDPQGWEQYF. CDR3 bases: TGTGCCAGCAGTGATCCCCAAGGGTGGGAGCAGTACTTC.

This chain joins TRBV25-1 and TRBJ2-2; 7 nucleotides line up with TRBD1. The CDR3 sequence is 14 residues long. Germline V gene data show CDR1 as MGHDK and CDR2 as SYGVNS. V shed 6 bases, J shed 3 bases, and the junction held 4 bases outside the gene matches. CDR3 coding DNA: TGTGCCAGCAGAGGGACAGTTGACACCGGGGAGCTGTTTTTT. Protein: CASRGTVDTGELFF.

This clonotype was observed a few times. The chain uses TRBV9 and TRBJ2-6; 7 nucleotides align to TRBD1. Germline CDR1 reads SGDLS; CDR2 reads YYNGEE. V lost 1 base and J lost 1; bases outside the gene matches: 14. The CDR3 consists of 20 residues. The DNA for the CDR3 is TGTGCCAGCAGCGTACCCACGAACAGGGGCCGACTTTCTGGGGCCAACGTCCTGACTTTC. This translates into CASSVPTNRGRLSGANVLTF.

DNA of the CDR3: TGTGCCAGCAGCCCCTATCTGGGGCGGGGCCTGACCTACGAGCAGTACTTC. Translation: CASSPYLGRGLTYEQYF. The chain has TRBV3-1 and TRBJ2-7, with a weak D call TRBD2 (6 bases). This CDR3 region has 17 residues. Trimming shortened V by 4 bases and J by 2 bases, and 21 bases separated the two germline ends. Germline loops: CDR1 LGHDT, CDR2 YNNKEL (reference sequence).

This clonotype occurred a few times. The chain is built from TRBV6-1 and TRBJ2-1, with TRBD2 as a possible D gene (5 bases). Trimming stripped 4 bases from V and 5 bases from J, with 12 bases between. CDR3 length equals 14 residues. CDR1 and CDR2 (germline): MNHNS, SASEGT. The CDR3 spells CASSVRGPHNEQFF. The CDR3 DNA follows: TGTGCCAGCAGTGTCCGCGGGCCCCACAATGAGCAGTTCTTC.

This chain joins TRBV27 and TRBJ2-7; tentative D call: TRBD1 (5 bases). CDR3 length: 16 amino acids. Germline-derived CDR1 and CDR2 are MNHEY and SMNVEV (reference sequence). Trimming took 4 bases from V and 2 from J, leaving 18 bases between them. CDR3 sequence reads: CASSSVNMAGPYEQYF. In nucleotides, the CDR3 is TGTGCCAGCAGTTCCGTAAATATGGCAGGGCCCTACGAGCAGTACTTC.

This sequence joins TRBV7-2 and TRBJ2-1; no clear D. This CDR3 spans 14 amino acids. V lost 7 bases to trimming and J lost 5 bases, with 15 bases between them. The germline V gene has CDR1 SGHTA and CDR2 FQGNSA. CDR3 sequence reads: CASTMTGPHNEQFF. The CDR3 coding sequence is TGTGCCAGCACCATGACCGGACCCCACAATGAGCAGTTCTTC.

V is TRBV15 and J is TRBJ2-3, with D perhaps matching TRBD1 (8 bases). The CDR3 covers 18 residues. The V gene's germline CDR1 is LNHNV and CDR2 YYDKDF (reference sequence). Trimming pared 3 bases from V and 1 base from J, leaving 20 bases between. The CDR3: CATSSRIGQGGGTDTQYF. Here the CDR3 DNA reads TGTGCCACCAGCAGCCGGATAGGACAGGGAGGGGGCACAGATACGCAGTATTTT.

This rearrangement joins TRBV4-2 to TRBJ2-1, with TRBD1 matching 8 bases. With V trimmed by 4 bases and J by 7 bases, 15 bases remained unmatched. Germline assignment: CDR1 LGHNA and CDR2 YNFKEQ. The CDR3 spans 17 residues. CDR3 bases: TGTGCCAGCAGCCCCTTATGGTCAGGGGGCTCTAAGAATGAGCAGTTCTTC. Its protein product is CASSPLWSGGSKNEQFF.

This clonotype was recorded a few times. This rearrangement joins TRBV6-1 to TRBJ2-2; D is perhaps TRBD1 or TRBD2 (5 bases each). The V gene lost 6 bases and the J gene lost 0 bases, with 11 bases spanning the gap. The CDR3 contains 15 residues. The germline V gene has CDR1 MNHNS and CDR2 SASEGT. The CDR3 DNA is TGTGCCAGCAGGAGGGAAGGGGCGAACACCGGGGAGCTGTTTTTT. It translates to CASRREGANTGELFF.

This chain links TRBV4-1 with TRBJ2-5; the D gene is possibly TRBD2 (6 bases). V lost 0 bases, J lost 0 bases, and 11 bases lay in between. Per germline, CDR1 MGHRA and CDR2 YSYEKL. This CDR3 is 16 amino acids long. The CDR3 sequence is CASSQDAGGNQETQYF. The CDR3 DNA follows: TGCGCCAGCAGCCAAGATGCTGGGGGGAACCAAGAGACCCAGTACTTC.

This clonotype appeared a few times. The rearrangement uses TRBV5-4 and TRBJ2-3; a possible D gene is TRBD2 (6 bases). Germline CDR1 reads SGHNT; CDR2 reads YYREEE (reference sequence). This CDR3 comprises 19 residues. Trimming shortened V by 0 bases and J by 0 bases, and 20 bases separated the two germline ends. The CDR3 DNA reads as TGTGCCAGCAGCTTGGGGGGCGGGGCGGGCCTTCGTAGCACAGATACGCAGTATTTT. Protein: CASSLGGGAGLRSTDTQYF.

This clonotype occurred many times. CDR3 DNA sequence: TGCAGCGTTGAAGATCTGCGGTGGGTGACTATACATACAGATACGCAGTATTTT. Residues: CSVEDLRWVTIHTDTQYF. V gene TRBV29-1 combines with J gene TRBJ2-3; D perhaps matches TRBD2 (5 bases). The germline CDR1 and CDR2 sequences are SQVTM and ANQGSEA. The CDR3 runs to 18 residues. V was trimmed by 0 bases and J by 3 bases, leaving 22 bases between them.